This TCR beta chain was sequenced for a study of identical twins. This clonotype has just a few counts. Its target is unknown. Study outcomes and limitations: Recombination models fit unrelated individuals' TCR alpha sharing but underestimated twins'.

Unique molecular identifiers were present on the cDNA, and a universal primer site came from template switching. One entry per CDR3 protein results from TCRdb running MiXCR on the 5' RACE reads. In the table there are 690,000 or so distinct CDR3 sequences, around 8.6% of which are singletons. Healthy Caucasians supplied all donations. V dropped 5 bases and J dropped 3; count of bases not matched to a gene: 6. Per the germline V gene, CDR1 is SEHNR and CDR2 is FQNEAQ (reference sequence). This CDR3 spans 15 amino acids. This sample also appeared in a second study, on yellow fever vaccine responses in identical twins.

This TCR came from a woman younger than 30 in good health. The chain joins TRBV7-9 to TRBJ2-4; TRBD1 matches at 8 bases. What was sequenced was PBMCs. CDR3 in amino acids: CASSQTGAVKNIQYF. Written as DNA, the CDR3 is TGTGCCAGCAGCCAGACAGGGGCGGTCAAAAACATTCAGTACTTC. The full variable domain, its missing parts supplied by reference TRBV7-9 and TRBJ2-4, is DTGVSQNPRHKITKRGQNVTFRCDPISEHNRLYWYRQTLGQGPEFLTYFQNEAQLEKSRLLSDRFSAERPKGSFSTLEIQRTEQGDSAMYLCASSQTGAVKNIQYFGAGTRLSVL.